Below are 14 T cell receptor beta chains sequenced from a single sample in a study of liver allograft versus peripheral blood T cells. For the study at large: The authors compared T cell receptor repertoires in transplanted livers with those in the peripheral blood of recipients.

TCRdb re-analysed the reads in MiXCR, keeping a single row per CDR3 protein. The sample records around 9,000 distinct CDR3 sequences, approximately 18% being singletons. The receptors shown here come from a human patient who had a liver transplant. Certain T cells may be donor cells from the graft.

This clonotype appeared a few times. The chain couples TRBV27 to TRBJ2-3, with D perhaps TRBD1 or TRBD2 (6 bases each). This CDR3 spans 15 amino acids. V lost 6 bases, J lost 2 bases, and 15 bases lay in between. Looked up from germline, CDR1 is MNHEY and CDR2 is SMNVEV (reference sequence). CDR3: CASRQRGVFTDTQYF. CDR3 in DNA: TGTGCCAGCAGACAAAGGGGGGTATTCACAGATACGCAGTATTTT.

The chain recombines TRBV27 with TRBJ1-5; D not certain. Germline V CDR1 and CDR2: MNHEY, SMNVEV (reference sequence). The CDR3 length is 14 residues. V lost 7 bases, J lost 1 base, and 11 bases lay in between. This CDR3 is CASTSIGSNQPQHF. In DNA form, the CDR3 reads TGTGCCAGCACGAGTATAGGAAGCAATCAGCCCCAGCATTTT.

V usage is TRBV19 and J usage is TRBJ2-7; D is unresolved. The CDR3 sequence is 11 residues long. V was clipped by 3 bases and J by 6 bases, with 6 bases between them. Germline loops: CDR1 LNHDA, CDR2 SQIVND (reference sequence). The CDR3 DNA reads TGTGCCAGTAGTATCGGTCTCGAGCAGTACTTC. The encoded protein is CASSIGLEQYF.

In this sample, this clonotype turned up a few times. The rearrangement joins TRBV20-1 to TRBJ2-7; a weak D match, TRBD1 (7 bases). The V end was cut by 6 bases, the J end by 3 bases, with 18 bases between. The CDR3 runs to 14 residues. Germline-derived CDR1 and CDR2 are DFQATT and SNEGSKA (reference sequence). The CDR3 nucleotides read TGCAGTGCGCGGCTCAGGGGGGAGGTCTACGAGCAGTACTTC. Amino acids: CSARLRGEVYEQYF.

The chain employs TRBV12-3 or TRBV12-4 and TRBJ2-7; D unresolved. The CDR3 is made up of 13 amino acids. V shed 5 bases and J shed 2 bases, with 10 bases lying between them. The CDR3 spells CASSPVVAYEQYF. DNA of the CDR3: TGTGCCAGCAGTCCCGTTGTGGCCTACGAGCAGTACTTC.

This clonotype is medium-sized by share. V and J are TRBV29-1 and TRBJ2-7; maybe TRBD2 (7 bases). The CDR3 is made up of 12 amino acids. The germline V gene has CDR1 SQVTM and CDR2 ANQGSEA. V was pared by 4 bases and J by 6 bases, with 13 bases between. CDR3 in amino acids: CSVGEGGAEQYF. For the CDR3, the DNA is TGCAGCGTTGGGGAAGGGGGGGCCGAGCAGTACTTC.

This clonotype is labeled medium-sized. This chain connects TRBV18 to TRBJ1-1; the D gene is possibly TRBD1 (5 bases). Germline V CDR1 and CDR2: KGHSH, LQKENI. Trimming left V 4 bases short and J 1 base short, with 13 bases between. The CDR3 covers 15 residues. The CDR3 DNA reads as TGTGCCAGCTCACTGTTCAGGGAGACGAACACTGAAGCTTTCTTT. Translating gives CASSLFRETNTEAFF.

This clonotype was counted many times. V is TRBV19 and J is TRBJ2-1; TRBD1 aligns across 12 bases. Per germline, CDR1 LNHDA and CDR2 SQIVND (reference sequence). CDR3 length: 13 amino acids. After removal of 9 bases from V and 7 bases from J, the junction contained 4 bases not matched to a gene. The chain's CDR3 is CASGGQGANEQFF. The CDR3 DNA reads TGTGCCAGCGGGGGACAGGGGGCGAATGAGCAGTTCTTC. Supplemented by reference TRBV19 and TRBJ2-1, the full variable domain reads DGGITQSPKYLFRKEGQNVTLSCEQNLNHDAMYWYRQDPGQGLRLIYYSQIVNDFQKGDIAEGYSVSREKKESFPLTVTSAQKNPTAFYLCASGGQGANEQFFGPGTRLTVL.

J is TRBJ1-5 and V is TRBV30; weak D call: TRBD1 (6 bases). The length of the CDR3 is 15 residues. Germline CDR1 is GTSNPN and CDR2 is SVGIG (reference sequence). Trimming pared 0 bases from V and 2 bases from J, leaving 11 bases between. CDR3 sequence: CAWSVQGNGNQPQHF. The CDR3 DNA follows: TGTGCCTGGAGTGTACAGGGTAATGGCAATCAGCCCCAGCATTTT.

This clonotype is medium-sized in the sample. The chain uses TRBV11-2 and TRBJ2-1; D is unclear. Between the trimmed V and J ends, which lost 3 bases and 9 bases, there was a span of 9 bases. The V gene's germline CDR1 is SGHAT and CDR2 FQNNGV. The CDR3 is made up of 12 amino acids. This CDR3 is CASSLVAAEQFF. The CDR3 DNA sequence: TGTGCCAGCAGCTTGGTCGCAGCTGAGCAGTTCTTC. The whole variable domain, filled in from reference TRBV11-2 and TRBJ2-1, reads EAGVAQSPRYKIIEKRQSVAFWCNPISGHATLYWYQQILGQGPKLLIQFQNNGVVDDSQLPKDRFSAERLKGVDSTLKIQPAKLEDSAVYLCASSLVAAEQFFGPGTRLTVL.

This clonotype came up many times. The chain has TRBV19 and TRBJ1-5; D gene unclear. The CDR3 is 17 residues long. Germline V gene data show CDR1 as LNHDA and CDR2 as SQIVND (reference sequence). V was clipped by 0 bases and J by 3 bases, with 15 bases between them. The DNA of the CDR3 is TGTGCCAGTAGTATAGATCCGTACAGTTATTACAATCAGCCCCAGCATTTT. This encodes CASSIDPYSYYNQPQHF. Full variable domain (outside the CDR3, taken from reference TRBV19 and TRBJ1-5): DGGITQSPKYLFRKEGQNVTLSCEQNLNHDAMYWYRQDPGQGLRLIYYSQIVNDFQKGDIAEGYSVSREKKESFPLTVTSAQKNPTAFYLCASSIDPYSYYNQPQHFGDGTRLSIL.

There are a few counts of this clonotype. The chain has TRBV10-2 and TRBJ1-1, with a tentative D call TRBD1 (6 bases). The CDR3 runs 14 residues. Looked up from germline, CDR1 is WSHSY and CDR2 is SAAADI. V lost 3 bases, J lost 4 bases, and 12 bases lay in between. The CDR3 bases are TGCGCCAGCAGTGATCAGGACAGTGGCACTGAAGCTTTCTTT. Translated, it gives CASSDQDSGTEAFF.

Relative to its sample, this clonotype is large. V and J are TRBV19 and TRBJ2-1; TRBD2 matches at 10 bases. J lost 4 bases, V lost 2 bases, and 2 bases had no gene match. The CDR3 is 15 residues long. Germline V gives CDR1 LNHDA, CDR2 SQIVND (reference sequence). DNA for the CDR3: TGTGCCAGTAGTATAAGCGGGGGGGGATACAATGAGCAGTTCTTC. Its translation is CASSISGGGYNEQFF.

This clonotype is deemed medium-sized. The chain combines TRBV18 with TRBJ2-5; tentatively, D is TRBD1 (6 bases). V dropped 8 bases and J dropped 2 bases, with 9 bases sitting between them. The CDR3 totals 12 residues. Germline CDR1 reads KGHSH; CDR2 reads LQKENI. CDR3 bases: TGTGCCAGCCGAGGACAGCAAGAGACCCAGTACTTC. Encoded protein: CASRGQQETQYF.